This T cell receptor (beta chain) was captured in a study of blood T cell repertoires in COVID-19. Across the study: Collection of acute and convalescent COVID-19 samples took place in the United States, Italy and Spain. The analysed material was cDNA or gDNA that came from T cells, B-cell-depleted T cells, or PBMCs.

This table comes from immunoSEQ multiplex PCR, and its TCRdb copy is limited to in-frame clones, with some not included. Counted here are some 170,000 clones, approximately 83% occurring once; the ten biggest clones make up around 10%. Trimming took 5 bases from V and 6 from J, leaving 7 bases between them. The CDR3 runs to 12 residues. Germline V lookup: CDR1 KGHSH, CDR2 LQKENI. Sequencing was done on a sample of peripheral blood. The rearrangement joins TRBV18 to TRBJ1-4; D is ambiguous. The source is a woman over 75 with active or convalescent COVID-19. The CDR3 DNA follows: TGTGCCAGCTCATCCTCAGATGAAAAACTGTTTTTT. This gives the protein CASSSSDEKLFF. The variable domain in full, with the rest retrieved from reference TRBV18 and TRBJ1-4, is NAGVMQNPRHLVRRRGQEARLRCSPMKGHSHVYWYRQLPEEGLKFMVYLQKENIIDESGMPKERFSAEFPKEGPSILRIQQVVRGDSAAYFCASSSSDEKLFFGSGTQLSVL.